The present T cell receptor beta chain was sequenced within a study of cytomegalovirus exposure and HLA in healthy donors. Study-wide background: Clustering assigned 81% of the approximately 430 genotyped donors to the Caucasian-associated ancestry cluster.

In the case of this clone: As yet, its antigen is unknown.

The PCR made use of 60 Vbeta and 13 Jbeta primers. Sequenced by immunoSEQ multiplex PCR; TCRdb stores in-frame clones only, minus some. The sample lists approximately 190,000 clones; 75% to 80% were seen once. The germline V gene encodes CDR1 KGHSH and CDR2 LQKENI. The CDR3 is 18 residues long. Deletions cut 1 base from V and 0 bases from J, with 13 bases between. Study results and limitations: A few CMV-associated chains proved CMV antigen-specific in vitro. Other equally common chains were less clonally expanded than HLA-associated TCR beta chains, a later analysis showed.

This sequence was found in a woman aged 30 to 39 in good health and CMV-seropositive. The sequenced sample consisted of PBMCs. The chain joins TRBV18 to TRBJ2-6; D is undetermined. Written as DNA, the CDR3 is TGTGCCAGCTCACCACTGTCCGGTTCCCGCTCTGGGGCCAACGTCCTGACTTTC. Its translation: CASSPLSGSRSGANVLTF.